Following are 20 T cell receptor beta chains from one sample sequenced in a study of T-cell memory formation after mild COVID-19. MiXCR, run by TCRdb on the 5' RACE reads, gives a single entry per CDR3 protein. The sample includes roughly 100,000 distinct CDR3 sequences, more than 13% seen only once; the top ten take 39%. The specimen sequenced was PBMCs or a T cell subset sorted from them (not recorded which). Receptors originate from a man aged 18 to 29 who had mild COVID-19 (a few samples of this study predate the infection). Cell type and time point are not known.

In this sample, this clonotype turned up a few times. The V and J genes are TRBV5-5 and TRBJ1-1; D unresolved. This CDR3 has 14 amino acids. V dropped 2 bases and J dropped 2 bases, with 10 bases sitting between them. The germline CDR1 and CDR2 sequences are SGHKS and YYEKEE (reference sequence). The CDR3 reads CASSFEGRNTEAFF. The CDR3 bases are TGTGCCAGCAGCTTTGAGGGCCGCAACACTGAAGCTTTCTTT.

The chain carries TRBV4-3 and TRBJ2-3; weak D call: TRBD2 (6 bases). CDR3 length equals 17 residues. V gave up 2 bases and J gave up 0 bases, with 15 bases separating them. Germline lookup yields CDR1 LGHNA and CDR2 YSLEER. The DNA for the CDR3 is TGCGCCAGCAGCCAACCGGTTTACGGGACTAGCACAGATACGCAGTATTTT. Translation gives CASSQPVYGTSTDTQYF.

This clonotype has a single count. The J gene is TRBJ2-2, the V gene TRBV27, with D unclear. Per the germline V gene, CDR1 is MNHEY and CDR2 is SMNVEV (reference sequence). This CDR3 contains 13 residues. The V end was cut by 5 bases, the J end by 4 bases, with 8 bases between. The CDR3 sequence: CASSLIFTGELFF. The CDR3 nucleotides are TGTGCCAGCAGTCTCATATTCACCGGGGAGCTGTTTTTT.

This clonotype has more than one count but fewer than ten. The chain uses TRBV25-1 and TRBJ2-2; 10 nucleotides line up with TRBD1. CDR1 is MGHDK and CDR2 is SYGVNS in the germline V gene. V was clipped by 6 bases and J by 4 bases; unmatched bases: 8. The CDR3 is 16 residues long. The CDR3 here is CASSAGTGASTGELFF. The CDR3 DNA sequence: TGTGCCAGCAGCGCCGGGACAGGGGCGAGCACCGGGGAGCTGTTTTTT.

The table lists this clonotype with a few counts. This chain connects TRBV27 to TRBJ2-2; tentatively, D is TRBD2 (6 bases). Germline V gives CDR1 MNHEY, CDR2 SMNVEV (reference sequence). The CDR3 is made up of 16 amino acids. V lost 0 bases, J lost 5 bases, and 13 bases lay in between. DNA of the CDR3: TGTGCCAGCAGTTTATCCGCTAGCGTGGGTACCGGGGAGCTGTTTTTT. This gives the protein CASSLSASVGTGELFF.

This clonotype occurred a few times. The chain couples TRBV9 to TRBJ1-5, with 9 bases that match TRBD1. CDR3 length: 14 amino acids. Germline V gene lookup returns CDR1 SGDLS and CDR2 YYNGEE. V shed 4 bases, J shed 7 bases, and the junction held 6 bases outside the gene matches. CDR3: CASSIGQGMQPQHF. The DNA of the CDR3 is TGTGCCAGCAGCATCGGACAGGGGATGCAGCCCCAGCATTTT.

The chain recombines TRBV7-9 with TRBJ2-7; 8 positions agree with TRBD2. This CDR3 has 15 amino acids. Trimming cost V 4 bases and J 3 bases; bases outside gene matches: 8. Germline V gene data show CDR1 as SEHNR and CDR2 as FQNEAQ (reference sequence). CDR3 DNA sequence: TGTGCCAGCAGCTCCCCACTAGCGGAGATCTACGAGCAGTACGTC. It codes for CASSSPLAEIYEQYV.

V usage is TRBV7-6 and J usage is TRBJ2-1; tentatively, D is TRBD2 (5 bases). V was shortened by 0 bases and J by 12 bases, with 21 bases between the two germline ends. The CDR3 runs to 16 residues. The germline V gene has CDR1 SGHVS and CDR2 FNYEAQ. For the CDR3, the DNA is TGTGCCAGCAGCTTAGCGGAGCTGACGGGGTACAAGGCGCAGTTCTTC. Translation: CASSLAELTGYKAQFF.

The chain has TRBV4-3 and TRBJ2-3, with 8 bases matching TRBD1. V was pared by 0 bases and J by 5 bases, with 7 bases of the junction left unmatched. The germline V gene has CDR1 LGHNA and CDR2 YSLEER. The CDR3 extends over 16 amino acids. In DNA, the CDR3 is TGCGCCAGCAGCCAAGACCGGAACGACAGGGGAGATACGCAGTATTTT. Residues: CASSQDRNDRGDTQYF.

The chain has TRBV29-1 and TRBJ2-7; D gene unclear. The V gene lost 1 base and the J gene lost 3 bases, with 10 bases spanning the gap. The CDR3 has 13 residues. CDR1 is SQVTM, CDR2 ANQGSEA, per germline. DNA for the CDR3: TGCAGCGTTGAAGGGAGATCCGGCTACGAGCAGTACTTC. It is translated as CSVEGRSGYEQYF.

This clonotype was counted only a few times. This sequence joins TRBV7-7 and TRBJ2-3; D unresolved. V was pared by 5 bases and J by 1 base, with 16 bases between. The CDR3 spans 16 residues. Germline CDR1 SSHAT, CDR2 FNYEAQ (reference sequence). The CDR3 here is CASSPRLAPGTDTQYF. The CDR3 nucleotides read TGTGCCAGCAGCCCACGACTCGCTCCGGGCACAGATACGCAGTATTTT.

The V gene is TRBV7-9, the J gene TRBJ1-5; D unresolved. Germline CDR1 and CDR2: SEHNR and FQNEAQ (reference sequence). The CDR3 extends over 14 amino acids. Trimming cost V 2 bases and J 2 bases, with 7 bases left between them. The CDR3 sequence is CASSLSGGNQPQHF. CDR3 sequence (DNA): TGTGCCAGCAGCTTAAGCGGCGGCAATCAGCCCCAGCATTTT.

This clonotype was seen a few times. The rearrangement joins TRBV14 to TRBJ2-3; D unresolved. V was pared by 0 bases and J by 4 bases, with 5 bases between. The CDR3 spans 13 residues. CDR1 is SGHDN, CDR2 FVKESK, per germline. The CDR3 is CASSQDTPDTQYF. The CDR3 DNA is TGTGCCAGCAGCCAAGACACTCCAGATACGCAGTATTTT. The entire variable domain, with the rest obtained from reference TRBV14 and TRBJ2-3, is as follows: EAGVTQFPSHSVIEKGQTVTLRCDPISGHDNLYWYRRVMGKEIKFLLHFVKESKQDESGMPNNRFLAERTGGTYSTLKVQPAELEDSGVYFCASSQDTPDTQYFGPGTRLTVL.

The CDR3 reads CASSLGGMDTEAFF. Written as DNA, the CDR3 is TGTGCCAGCAGCTTAGGGGGGATGGACACTGAAGCTTTCTTT. The chain employs TRBV11-2 and TRBJ1-1, with D possibly matching TRBD1 (5 bases). The germline CDR1 and CDR2 sequences are SGHAT and FQNNGV. The CDR3 has 14 amino acids. V dropped 1 base and J dropped 3 bases, with 9 bases sitting between them.

The table lists this clonotype with a few counts. V is TRBV12-3 or TRBV12-4 and J is TRBJ2-4; D possibly corresponds to TRBD1 (5 bases). The CDR3 is 13 residues long. The V end was cut by 6 bases, the J end by 8 bases, with 14 bases between. The CDR3 coding sequence is TGTGCCAGCAGGGCAAGCAGGGAACACATTCAGTACTTC. It yields the protein CASRASREHIQYF.

The chain is built from TRBV7-6 and TRBJ2-7, with D maybe TRBD1 (6 bases). The V gene lost 2 bases and the J gene lost 4 bases, with 24 bases spanning the gap. The germline V gene encodes CDR1 SGHVS and CDR2 FNYEAQ. The CDR3 runs 18 residues. Here the CDR3 DNA reads TGTGCCAGCAGCTTATCGGGGCGGACTGGGGGACATTTATACGAGCAGTACTTC. It specifies CASSLSGRTGGHLYEQYF.

In its sample, this clonotype was seen many times. The V gene is TRBV27, the J gene TRBJ2-2; D possibly corresponds to TRBD1 (6 bases). This CDR3 has 13 residues. Germline CDR1 and CDR2: MNHEY and SMNVEV (reference sequence). Between the trimmed V and J ends, which lost 3 bases and 5 bases, there was a span of 7 bases. CDR3 region: CASSFTGTGELFF. The CDR3 nucleotides are TGTGCCAGCAGTTTCACAGGGACCGGGGAGCTGTTTTTT.

The chain employs TRBV27 and TRBJ2-1; TRBD1 matches at 10 bases. The J segment lost 5 bases and the V segment lost 5 bases, leaving 6 bases of the junction unmatched. The CDR3 spans 15 residues. From germline, CDR1 is MNHEY and CDR2 SMNVEV (reference sequence). CDR3 amino acids: CASSVRDRGDNEQFF. CDR3 DNA: TGTGCCAGCAGTGTCCGGGACAGGGGCGACAATGAGCAGTTCTTC.

This clonotype has more than one count but fewer than ten. This chain connects TRBV27 to TRBJ1-1; D uncertain. Trimming stripped 2 bases from V and 4 bases from J, with 11 bases between. Germline values: CDR1 MNHEY, CDR2 SMNVEV (reference sequence). CDR3 length equals 14 residues. CDR3 protein: CASSLILGGTEAFF. The CDR3 DNA is TGTGCCAGCAGTTTAATTCTGGGAGGCACTGAAGCTTTCTTT.

This clonotype was seen at least ten times. The DNA of the CDR3 is TGCGCCAGCAGCTTGGGGGACACTGAAGCTTTCTTT. Protein: CASSLGDTEAFF. J is TRBJ1-1 and V is TRBV5-1, with no clear D. This CDR3 contains 12 residues. The germline gives CDR1 SGHRS, CDR2 YFSETQ. With 0 bases removed from V and 3 bases from J, the gap between germline ends came to 3 bases.